This TCR beta chain was found in a study of chronic HIV infection and antiretroviral therapy. The germline V gene encodes CDR1 MGHDK and CDR2 SYGVNS. V was clipped by 5 bases and J by 5 bases, with 12 bases between them. The CDR3 consists of 13 residues. TCRdb reprocessed the 5' RACE reads with MiXCR, giving one entry per CDR3 protein. The table shows over 40,000 distinct CDR3 sequences, with 15% to 20% occurring only once. What was sequenced was peripheral blood. This chain links TRBV25-1 with TRBJ1-1, with D unresolved. The sequence was collected from an adult who had HIV and had not received antiretroviral therapy, or was an uninfected healthy control (not recorded which). The CDR3 loop reads CASSPGGRTEAFF. Written as DNA, the CDR3 is TGTGCCAGCAGTCCCGGCGGGCGGACTGAAGCTTTCTTT.